One and the same sample provided the 3 T cell receptor beta chains below, sequenced in a study of cytomegalovirus exposure and HLA in healthy donors. Vbeta (60) and Jbeta (13) primers were used in the PCR. Only in-frame clones appear in the TCRdb table, and some are missing; sequencing was by immunoSEQ multiplex PCR. The table has 150,000 to 200,000 clones, under 80% seen once. Sample: PBMCs. These receptors all stem from a female donor in good health and CMV-seronegative.

DNA of the CDR3: TGTGCCAGTAGTGGCAGGGACGCCGGACTATATGGCTACACCTTC. Translation gives CASSGRDAGLYGYTF. V gene TRBV19 combines with J gene TRBJ1-2, with a weak D call TRBD1 (5 bases). This CDR3 is built from 15 residues. Trimming took off 5 bases at V and 5 bases at J, with 18 bases between the two ends. Germline-derived CDR1 and CDR2 are LNHDA and SQIVND (reference sequence). Using reference TRBV19 and TRBJ1-2 for the parts outside the CDR3, the full variable domain is DGGITQSPKYLFRKEGQNVTLSCEQNLNHDAMYWYRQDPGQGLRLIYYSQIVNDFQKGDIAEGYSVSREKKESFPLTVTSAQKNPTAFYLCASSGRDAGLYGYTFGSGTRLTVV.

CDR3 coding DNA: TGCGCCAGCAGCGTGGGAGAGAGCTCTGGGGCCAACGTCCTGACTTTC. This gives the protein CASSVGESSGANVLTF. The genes are TRBV5-1 and TRBJ2-6, with D tentatively TRBD2 (5 bases). Germline V lookup: CDR1 SGHRS, CDR2 YFSETQ. V lost 4 bases and J 0 bases, leaving 11 bases between the germline ends. This CDR3 spans 16 amino acids.

The gene calls are TRBV6-1 and TRBJ1-4, with TRBD1 matching 11 bases. Germline loops: CDR1 MNHNS, CDR2 SASEGT. The CDR3 loop spans 14 amino acids. The J segment lost 8 bases and the V segment lost 4 bases, leaving 3 bases of the junction unmatched. The CDR3 coding sequence is TGTGCCAGCAGTGGCTGGACAGGGGGCGAAAAACTGTTTTTT. This sequence encodes CASSGWTGGEKLFF.